These 16 T cell receptor beta chains came from one sample sequenced in a study of human T cells and chemical hapten exposure. TCRdb ran MiXCR on the RACE reads and lists one entry per CDR3 protein. The data contain 370,000 or so distinct CDR3 sequences, around 4.8% of them singletons. As for time point: patch test 1, 2 weeks after DPC sensitization. Treatment noted: therapeutic diphenylcyclopropenone sensitization with weekly scalp DPC. The sequences come from whole blood, collected in connection with sensitization to the hapten diphenylcyclopropenone (DPC). The source of these receptors is a woman in her forties or fifties with alopecia areata. Some clones in this sample may be carry-over from other donors' samples.

This clonotype appeared a few times. The chain links TRBV7-2 to TRBJ2-5, with D perhaps given as TRBD1 or TRBD2 (5 bases each). The CDR3 has 15 residues. Looked up from germline, CDR1 is SGHTA and CDR2 is FQGNSA. Trimming pared 5 bases from V and 3 bases from J, leaving 16 bases between. The CDR3 sequence: CASSPGTFGKETQYF. In DNA, the CDR3 is TGTGCCAGCAGCCCCGGGACCTTTGGCAAAGAGACCCAGTACTTC. The full variable domain, with the rest looked up from reference TRBV7-2 and TRBJ2-5, is GAGVSQSPSNKVTEKGKDVELRCDPISGHTALYWYRQSLGQGLEFLIYFQGNSAPDKSGLPSDRFSAERTGGSVSTLTIQRTQQEDSAVYLCASSPGTFGKETQYFGPGTRLLVL.

The V and J genes are TRBV5-1 and TRBJ2-3; 13 bases are a match to TRBD2. V gave up 4 bases and J gave up 6 bases; unmatched junction bases: 14. Germline CDR1 reads SGHRS; CDR2 reads YFSETQ. The CDR3 extends over 18 amino acids. This CDR3 reads CASSGPLRTSGGKDTQYF. In DNA form, the CDR3 reads TGCGCCAGCAGCGGACCGCTTCGGACTAGCGGGGGAAAGGATACGCAGTATTTT.

This clonotype was recorded at least ten times. V usage is TRBV20-1 and J usage is TRBJ2-1; the D call may be TRBD1 or TRBD2 (5 bases each). The germline CDR1 and CDR2 sequences are DFQATT and SNEGSKA (reference sequence). This CDR3 comprises 17 residues. Deletions cut 1 base from V and 0 bases from J, with 16 bases between. CDR3 sequence: CSARAPRRGPSYNEQFF. For the CDR3, the DNA is TGCAGTGCTAGAGCGCCCAGAAGGGGACCCTCCTACAATGAGCAGTTCTTC.

This clonotype was recorded a few times. J is TRBJ2-3 and V is TRBV18, with 10 nucleotides matching TRBD1. CDR3 length equals 15 residues. CDR1 is KGHSH and CDR2 is LQKENI in the germline V gene. V shed 5 bases, J shed 3 bases, and the junction held 5 bases outside the gene matches. CDR3 in amino acids: CASSLGTGETDTQYF. The CDR3 DNA sequence: TGTGCCAGCTCATTGGGGACAGGGGAAACAGATACGCAGTATTTT.

This clonotype was counted many times. The chain has TRBV7-8 and TRBJ2-7, with 9 positions matching TRBD1. The V segment lost 6 bases and the J segment 3 bases; nucleotides outside the gene matches: 6. The CDR3 covers 14 residues. Germline V CDR1 and CDR2: SGHVS, FQNEAQ. The CDR3 loop is CASRPGQGVYEQYF. The CDR3 DNA is TGTGCCAGCAGGCCGGGACAGGGCGTCTACGAGCAGTACTTC.

In this sample, this clonotype turned up many times. The chain has TRBV7-9 and TRBJ2-1; the match to TRBD2 covers 14 bases. V lost 1 base and J lost 8; bases outside the gene matches: 4. This CDR3 has 16 amino acids. The V gene's germline CDR1 is SEHNR and CDR2 FQNEAQ (reference sequence). CDR3 in DNA: TGTGCCAGCAGCTTAGGGGGACTAGCGGGAGTGGATGAGCAGTTCTTC. It encodes CASSLGGLAGVDEQFF.

This clonotype was counted only a few times. The V and J genes are TRBV4-1 and TRBJ2-1; D is undetermined. Trimming shortened V by 1 base and J by 8 bases, and 9 bases separated the two germline ends. The CDR3 sequence is 13 residues long. Germline CDR1 reads MGHRA; CDR2 reads YSYEKL. The CDR3, as DNA: TGCGCCAGCAGCCAAGGGTCCGGAGATGAGCAGTTCTTC. This sequence encodes CASSQGSGDEQFF.

A few counts support this clonotype. This rearrangement joins TRBV2 to TRBJ2-3; 7 bases line up with TRBD2. The V gene end was trimmed by 1 base and the J gene end by 1 base; junction bases not matched to a gene: 5. Germline CDR1 and CDR2: SNHLY and FYNNEI. CDR3 size: 16 residues. The CDR3 DNA reads as TGTGCCAGCAGTGAAGAGGCTAGCGGACGCACAGATACGCAGTATTTT. Amino acids: CASSEEASGRTDTQYF. Complete variable domain (other parts from reference TRBV2 and TRBJ2-3): EPEVTQTPSHQVTQMGQEVILRCVPISNHLYFYWYRQILGQKVEFLVSFYNNEISEKSEIFDDQFSVERPDGSNFTLKIRSTKLEDSAMYFCASSEEASGRTDTQYFGPGTRLTVL.

This clonotype has a count of ten or more. The chain employs TRBV4-1 and TRBJ2-7, with 10 bases lining up with TRBD1. The CDR3 sequence is 15 residues long. Germline V gives CDR1 MGHRA, CDR2 YSYEKL. J was trimmed by 4 bases and V by 2 bases; bases with no gene match: 5. The CDR3 loop is CASSQRGTGVYEQYF. Written as DNA, the CDR3 is TGCGCCAGCAGCCAACGCGGGACAGGGGTTTACGAGCAGTACTTC.

This clonotype has a count of ten or more. The rearrangement joins TRBV20-1 to TRBJ2-7; TRBD2 matches at 9 bases. The CDR3 extends over 14 amino acids. In germline, CDR1 is DFQATT, CDR2 SNEGSKA (reference sequence). V lost 1 base and J lost 4; bases outside the gene matches: 5. The CDR3 spells CSARVKAGGYEQYF. CDR3 DNA: TGCAGTGCTAGAGTGAAAGCGGGAGGTTACGAGCAGTACTTC.

The rearrangement links TRBV4-3 to TRBJ1-6; no clear D gene. Trimming stripped 0 bases from V and 8 bases from J, with 8 bases between. CDR1 LGHNA and CDR2 YSLEER come from the germline V gene. This CDR3 has 14 amino acids. The CDR3: CASSQDRAYSPLHF. The CDR3 bases are TGCGCCAGCAGCCAAGACCGGGCCTATTCACCCCTCCACTTT.

This clonotype appeared many times. The V call is TRBV7-6, the J call TRBJ1-4, with D maybe TRBD1 (5 bases). Germline V gene lookup returns CDR1 SGHVS and CDR2 FNYEAQ. The ends were cut back, 0 bases at V and 7 bases at J, with 18 bases in the middle. The CDR3 runs to 17 residues. The CDR3 coding sequence is TGTGCCAGCAGCTTAGCGGTGGCAGGGCCCGGGGGTGAAAAACTGTTTTTT. This encodes CASSLAVAGPGGEKLFF.

This clonotype was detected many times. The V call is TRBV6-1, the J call TRBJ1-2; no clear D gene. This CDR3 is 14 amino acids long. V shed 3 bases and J shed 2 bases, with 10 bases lying between them. CDR1 and CDR2 from the germline V gene are MNHNS and SASEGT. The CDR3 loop reads CASSDVGLNYGYTF. CDR3 nucleotide sequence: TGTGCCAGCAGTGACGTGGGTCTCAACTATGGCTACACCTTC.

This clonotype has only a few counts. J is TRBJ1-2 and V is TRBV2, with D unclear. Trimming stripped 4 bases from V and 5 bases from J, with 11 bases between. The CDR3 has 13 residues. Germline loops: CDR1 SNHLY, CDR2 FYNNEI. CDR3 bases: TGTGCCAGCAGTGCGGGTTATCCTTATGGCTACACCTTC. Translated: CASSAGYPYGYTF.

The chain links TRBV7-4 to TRBJ1-5; D may be TRBD1 (6 bases). CDR1 SGHVT and CDR2 SQSDAQ come from the germline V gene. CDR3 length: 14 residues. V lost 3 bases and J 6 bases, leaving 12 bases between the germline ends. The CDR3 is CASSFKQGGQPQHF. The DNA for the CDR3 is TGTGCCAGCAGCTTTAAACAGGGAGGTCAGCCCCAGCATTTT.

Ten or more counts support this clonotype. This chain joins TRBV28 and TRBJ1-1; 12 bases match TRBD1. Germline-derived CDR1 and CDR2 are MDHEN and SYDVKM. There are 15 residues in the CDR3. V shed 4 bases and J 10 bases; nucleotides not matched to a gene: 10. The DNA of the CDR3 is TGTGCCAGCAGTTCCACTCCGGGACAGGGGGCTGGAGCTTTCTTT. Protein product: CASSSTPGQGAGAFF.